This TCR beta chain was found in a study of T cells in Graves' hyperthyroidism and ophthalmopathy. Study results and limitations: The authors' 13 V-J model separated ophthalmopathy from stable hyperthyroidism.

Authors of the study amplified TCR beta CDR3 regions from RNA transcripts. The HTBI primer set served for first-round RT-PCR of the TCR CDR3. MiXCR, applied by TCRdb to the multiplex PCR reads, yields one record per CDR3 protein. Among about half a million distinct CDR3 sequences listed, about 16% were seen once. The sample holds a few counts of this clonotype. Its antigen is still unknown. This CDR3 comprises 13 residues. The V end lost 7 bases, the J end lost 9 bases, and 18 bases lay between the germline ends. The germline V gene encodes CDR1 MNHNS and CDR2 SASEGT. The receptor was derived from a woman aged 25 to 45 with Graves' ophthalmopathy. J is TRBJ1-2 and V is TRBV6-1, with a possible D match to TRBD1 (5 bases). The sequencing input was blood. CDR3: CASTSGPPNSYTF. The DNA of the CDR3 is TGTGCCAGCACCTCGGGACCCCCCAATAGCTACACCTTC.